This T cell receptor beta chain comes out of a study of T cell responses to AZD1222 COVID-19 vaccine. This clone has only one observation. Assay used: immunoSEQ multiplex PCR; TCRdb lists only in-frame clones, some missing. The sample shows some 150,000 clones, 80% to 95% of them seen only once. Trimming took 1 base from V and 2 from J, leaving 10 bases between them. Germline assignment: CDR1 MNHNS and CDR2 SASEGT. This CDR3 is built from 15 residues. The chain joins TRBV6-1 to TRBJ2-3; D is perhaps TRBD1 or TRBD2 (5 bases each). The sequencing here drew on peripheral blood, taken on day 0 of MenACWY control vaccination. The receptor comes from an adult in good health. CDR3 protein: CASSEVGDPTDTQYF. In DNA form, the CDR3 reads TGTGCCAGCAGTGAAGTCGGGGACCCCACAGATACGCAGTATTTT.